Below are 5 T cell receptor beta chains sequenced from a single sample in a study of blood T cells in healthy people across ages. A J-beta primer mix and a sample-barcoded 5' primer were used in a second PCR of about 7 to 11 cycles. TCRdb analysed the 5' RACE reads with MiXCR anew, one entry per CDR3 protein. The sample carries more than 1 million distinct CDR3 sequences, 35% to 50% recorded once. Material for sequencing was blood. Receptor source: a woman aged 55-70 years in good health.

The chain is built from TRBV11-2 and TRBJ2-1; 9 positions match TRBD1. This CDR3 comprises 18 residues. In germline, CDR1 is SGHAT, CDR2 FQNNGV. The V and J ends lost 0 bases and 5 bases, in that order; junction bases with no gene match: 11. The CDR3 sequence is CASSLESGWTGADNEQFF. The CDR3 DNA is TGTGCCAGCAGCTTAGAGAGTGGGTGGACAGGGGCGGACAATGAGCAGTTCTTC.

The V gene is TRBV5-1, the J gene TRBJ2-3; 9 nucleotides line up with TRBD2. The CDR3 is made up of 15 amino acids. CDR1 SGHRS and CDR2 YFSETQ come from the germline V gene. With V trimmed by 0 bases and J by 6 bases, 5 bases remained unmatched. The CDR3 bases are TGCGCCAGCAGCTTGGGACTAGCGGTTCCCGATACGCAGTATTTT. It codes for CASSLGLAVPDTQYF.

The CDR3 loop reads CASSLLASGRYNEQFF. In nucleotides, the CDR3 is TGTGCCAGCAGTTTATTGGCTAGCGGGAGATACAATGAGCAGTTCTTC. The chain joins TRBV27 to TRBJ2-1; 10 bases align to TRBD2. The V and J ends lost 1 base and 4 bases, in that order; junction bases with no gene match: 4. This CDR3 region has 16 residues. The germline CDR1 and CDR2 sequences are MNHEY and SMNVEV (reference sequence).

The chain links TRBV6-6 to TRBJ2-1; D is perhaps TRBD2 (6 bases). This CDR3 has 15 amino acids. V lost 1 base to trimming and J lost 5 bases, with 12 bases between them. The germline V gene encodes CDR1 MNHNY and CDR2 SVGAGI (reference sequence). The CDR3 here is CASSYWRGVDNEQFF. CDR3 nucleotide sequence: TGTGCCAGCAGTTACTGGAGGGGTGTGGACAATGAGCAGTTCTTC.

The CDR3 bases are TGTGCCGGCAATGGGCAGGGACCGACAGGGACCCAGTACTTC. Its protein product is CAGNGQGPTGTQYF. The rearrangement links TRBV2 to TRBJ2-5; D may be TRBD1 (6 bases). This CDR3 contains 14 residues. CDR1 and CDR2 (germline): SNHLY, FYNNEI. V gave up 11 bases and J gave up 7 bases, with 23 bases separating them.